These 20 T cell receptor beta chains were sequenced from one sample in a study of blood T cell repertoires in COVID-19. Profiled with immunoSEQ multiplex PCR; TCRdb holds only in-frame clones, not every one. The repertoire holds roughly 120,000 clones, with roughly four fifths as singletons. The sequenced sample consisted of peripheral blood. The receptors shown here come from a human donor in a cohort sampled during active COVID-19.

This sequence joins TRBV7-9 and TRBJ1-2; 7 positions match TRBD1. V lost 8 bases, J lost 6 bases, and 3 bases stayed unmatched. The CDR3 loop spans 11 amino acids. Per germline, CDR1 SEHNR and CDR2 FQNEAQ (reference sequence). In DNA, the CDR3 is TGTGCCAGCCTGACAGGGAATGGCTACACCTTC. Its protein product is CASLTGNGYTF. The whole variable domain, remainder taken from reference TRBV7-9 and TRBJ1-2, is DTGVSQNPRHKITKRGQNVTFRCDPISEHNRLYWYRQTLGQGPEFLTYFQNEAQLEKSRLLSDRFSAERPKGSFSTLEIQRTEQGDSAMYLCASLTGNGYTFGSGTRLTVV.

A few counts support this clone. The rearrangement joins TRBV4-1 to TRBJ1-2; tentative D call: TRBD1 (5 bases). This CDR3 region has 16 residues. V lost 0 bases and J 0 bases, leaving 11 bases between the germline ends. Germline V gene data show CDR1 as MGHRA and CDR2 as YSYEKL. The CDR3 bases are TGCGCCAGCAGCCAAGATTTTCGGGGGGCTAACTATGGCTACACCTTC. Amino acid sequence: CASSQDFRGANYGYTF.

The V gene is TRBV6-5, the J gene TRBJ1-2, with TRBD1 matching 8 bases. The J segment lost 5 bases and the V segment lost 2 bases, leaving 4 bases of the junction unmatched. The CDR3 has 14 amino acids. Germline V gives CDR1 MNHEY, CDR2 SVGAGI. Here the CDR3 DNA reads TGTGCCAGCAGTTACGACAGGGGAAGGTATGGCTACACCTTC. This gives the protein CASSYDRGRYGYTF.

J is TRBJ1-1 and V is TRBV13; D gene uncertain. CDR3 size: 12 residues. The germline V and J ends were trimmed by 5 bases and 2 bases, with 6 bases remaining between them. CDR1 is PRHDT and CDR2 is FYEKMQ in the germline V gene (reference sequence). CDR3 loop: CASSAENTEAFF. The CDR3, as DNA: TGTGCCAGCAGCGCGGAAAACACTGAAGCTTTCTTT.

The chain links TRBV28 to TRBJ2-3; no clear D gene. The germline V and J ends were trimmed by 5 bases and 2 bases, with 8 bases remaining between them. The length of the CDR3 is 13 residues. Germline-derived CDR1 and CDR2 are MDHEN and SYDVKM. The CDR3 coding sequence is TGTGCCAGCAGTCTCGTAGCCACAGATACGCAGTATTTT. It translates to CASSLVATDTQYF.

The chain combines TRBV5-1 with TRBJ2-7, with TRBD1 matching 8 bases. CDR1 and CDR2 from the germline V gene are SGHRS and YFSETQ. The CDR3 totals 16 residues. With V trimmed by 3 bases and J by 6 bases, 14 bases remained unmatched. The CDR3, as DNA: TGCGCCAGCAGCTGGACAGGGACCAACCCCAGCGGCGAGCAGTACTTC. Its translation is CASSWTGTNPSGEQYF.

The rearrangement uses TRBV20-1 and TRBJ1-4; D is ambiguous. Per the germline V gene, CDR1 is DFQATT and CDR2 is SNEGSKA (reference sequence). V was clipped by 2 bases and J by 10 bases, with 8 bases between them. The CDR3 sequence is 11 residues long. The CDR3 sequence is CSARWARKLFF. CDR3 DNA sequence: TGCAGTGCTAGATGGGCCAGAAAACTGTTTTTT.

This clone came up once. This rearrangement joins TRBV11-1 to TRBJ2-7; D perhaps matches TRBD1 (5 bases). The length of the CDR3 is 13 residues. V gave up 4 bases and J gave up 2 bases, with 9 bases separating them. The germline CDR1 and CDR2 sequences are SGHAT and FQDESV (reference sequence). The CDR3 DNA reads TGTGCCAGCAGCTCGACAGATGCCTACGAGCAGTACTTC. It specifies CASSSTDAYEQYF.

CDR3 protein: CASSLDTDPHYGYTF. The DNA of the CDR3 is TGTGCCAGCAGCTTAGATACAGATCCCCACTATGGCTACACCTTC. The rearrangement joins TRBV11-3 to TRBJ1-2, with no clear D. Germline V gene data show CDR1 as SGHNT and CDR2 as YENEEA. With 0 bases removed from V and 3 bases from J, the gap between germline ends came to 11 bases. The CDR3 totals 15 residues.

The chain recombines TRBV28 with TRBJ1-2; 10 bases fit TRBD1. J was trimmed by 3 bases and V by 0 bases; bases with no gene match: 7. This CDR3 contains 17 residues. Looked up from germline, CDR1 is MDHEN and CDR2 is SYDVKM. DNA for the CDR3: TGTGCCAGCAGTTTATGGGGGCCTGGGACAGGGGACTATGGCTACACCTTC. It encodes CASSLWGPGTGDYGYTF.

The chain's CDR3 is CASSLAWSQPQHF. CDR3 nucleotide sequence: TGTGCCAGCAGCTTAGCGTGGAGTCAGCCCCAGCATTTT. V and J are TRBV7-8 and TRBJ1-5; D ambiguous. With 0 bases removed from V and 6 bases from J, the gap between germline ends came to 6 bases. This CDR3 has 13 residues. Germline CDR1 SGHVS, CDR2 FQNEAQ.

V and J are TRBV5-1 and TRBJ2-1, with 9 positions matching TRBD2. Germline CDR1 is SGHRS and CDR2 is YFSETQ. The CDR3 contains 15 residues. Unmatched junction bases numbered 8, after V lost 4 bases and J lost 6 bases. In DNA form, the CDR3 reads TGCGCCAGCAGCCGGGGAGCGGGAGGTGTCAATGAGCAGTTCTTC. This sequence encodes CASSRGAGGVNEQFF.

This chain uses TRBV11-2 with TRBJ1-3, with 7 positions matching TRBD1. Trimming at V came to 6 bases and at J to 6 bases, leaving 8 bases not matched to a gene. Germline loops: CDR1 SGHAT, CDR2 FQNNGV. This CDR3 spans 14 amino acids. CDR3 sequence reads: CASRRQGPENTIYF. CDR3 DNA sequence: TGTGCCAGCAGGAGACAGGGTCCTGAAAACACCATATATTTT.

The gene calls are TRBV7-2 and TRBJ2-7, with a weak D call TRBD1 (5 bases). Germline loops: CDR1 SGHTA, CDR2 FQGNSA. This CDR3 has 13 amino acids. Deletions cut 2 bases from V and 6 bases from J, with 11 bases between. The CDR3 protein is CASSLSLQGEQYF. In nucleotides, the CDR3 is TGTGCCAGCAGCTTATCCCTTCAGGGCGAGCAGTACTTC.

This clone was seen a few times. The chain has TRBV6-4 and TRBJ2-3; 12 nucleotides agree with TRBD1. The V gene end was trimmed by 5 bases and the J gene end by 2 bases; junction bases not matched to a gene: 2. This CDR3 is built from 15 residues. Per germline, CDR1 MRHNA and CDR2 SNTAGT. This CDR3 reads CASSPGQGATDTQYF. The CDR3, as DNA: TGTGCCAGCAGTCCGGGACAGGGGGCCACAGATACGCAGTATTTT.

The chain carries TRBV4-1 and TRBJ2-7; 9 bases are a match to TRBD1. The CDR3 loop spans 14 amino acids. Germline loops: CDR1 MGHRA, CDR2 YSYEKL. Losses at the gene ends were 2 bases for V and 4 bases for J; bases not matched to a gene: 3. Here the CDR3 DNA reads TGCGCCAGCAGCCAATCGGACAGGGGTTACGAGCAGTACTTC. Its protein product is CASSQSDRGYEQYF.

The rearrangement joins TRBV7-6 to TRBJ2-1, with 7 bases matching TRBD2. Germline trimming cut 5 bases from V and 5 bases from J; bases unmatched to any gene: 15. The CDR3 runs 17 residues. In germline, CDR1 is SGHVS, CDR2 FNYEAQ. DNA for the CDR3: TGTGCCAGCAGCCGCCGATATGCGGGAGTGGGGGACAATGAGCAGTTCTTC. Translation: CASSRRYAGVGDNEQFF.

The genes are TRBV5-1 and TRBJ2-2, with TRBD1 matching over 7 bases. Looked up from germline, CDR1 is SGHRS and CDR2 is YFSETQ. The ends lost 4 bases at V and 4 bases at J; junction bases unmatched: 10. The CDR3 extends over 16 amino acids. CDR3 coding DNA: TGCGCCAGCAGCCCCCATCCCGACAGGGCCACCGGGGAGCTGTTTTTT. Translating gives CASSPHPDRATGELFF.

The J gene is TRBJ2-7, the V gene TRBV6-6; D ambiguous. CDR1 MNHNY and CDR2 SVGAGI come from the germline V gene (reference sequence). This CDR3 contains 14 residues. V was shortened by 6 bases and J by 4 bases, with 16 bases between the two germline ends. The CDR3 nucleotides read TGTGCCAGCAGGAACGAGGCCTTGCCTTACGAGCAGTACTTC. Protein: CASRNEALPYEQYF.

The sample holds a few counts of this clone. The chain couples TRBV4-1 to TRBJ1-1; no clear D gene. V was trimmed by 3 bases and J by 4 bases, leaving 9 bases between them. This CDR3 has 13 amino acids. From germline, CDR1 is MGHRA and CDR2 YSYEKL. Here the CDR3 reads CASSQSRSTEAFF. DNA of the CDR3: TGCGCCAGCAGCCAGTCACGGAGCACTGAAGCTTTCTTT.